The sequence of this T cell receptor (beta chain) was determined in a study of regulatory T cells in long-lasting Graves disease. Time point here: persistent/refractory GD, antithyroid drugs over 5 years with positive TRAb. From PBMCs, RNA was extracted and then used to make the TCR library. A few counts support this clonotype. Construction of the TCR beta libraries employed iRepertoire HTBI primers in conjunction with Arm-PCR of CDR3 regions. TCRdb ran MiXCR on the multiplex PCR reads and lists one entry per CDR3 protein. The sample yields 300,000 to 500,000 distinct CDR3 sequences, around 20% seen once. The length of the CDR3 is 14 residues. V was clipped by 7 bases and J by 5 bases, with 17 bases between them. Germline CDR1 reads DFQATT; CDR2 reads SNEGSKA (reference sequence).

The gene calls are TRBV20-1 and TRBJ1-4, with no clear D. The sequences come from peripheral blood mononuclear cells (PBMCs), collected when the disease was refractory, from a patient treated with antithyroid drugs. The sequence was obtained from a female donor with Graves disease. CDR3 loop: CSVPTGSSNEKLFF. CDR3 coding DNA: TGCAGTGTTCCCACGGGGTCCTCAAATGAAAAACTGTTTTTT.